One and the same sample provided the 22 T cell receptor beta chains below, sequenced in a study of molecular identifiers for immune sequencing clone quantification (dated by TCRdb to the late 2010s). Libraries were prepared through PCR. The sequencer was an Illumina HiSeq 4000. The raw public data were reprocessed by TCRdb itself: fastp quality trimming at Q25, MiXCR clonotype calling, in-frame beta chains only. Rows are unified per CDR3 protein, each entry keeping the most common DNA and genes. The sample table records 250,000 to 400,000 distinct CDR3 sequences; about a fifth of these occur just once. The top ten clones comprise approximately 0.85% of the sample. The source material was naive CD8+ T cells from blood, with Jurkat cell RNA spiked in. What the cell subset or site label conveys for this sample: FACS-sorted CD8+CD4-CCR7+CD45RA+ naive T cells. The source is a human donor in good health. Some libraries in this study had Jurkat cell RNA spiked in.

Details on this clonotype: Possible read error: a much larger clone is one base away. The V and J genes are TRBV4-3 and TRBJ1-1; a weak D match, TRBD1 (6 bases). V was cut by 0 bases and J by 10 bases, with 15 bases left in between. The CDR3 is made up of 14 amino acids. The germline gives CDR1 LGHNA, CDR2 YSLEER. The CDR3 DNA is TGCGCCAGCAGCCAAGATAACAGGGCAAATGGAGCTTTCTTT. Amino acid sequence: CASSQDNRANGAFF.

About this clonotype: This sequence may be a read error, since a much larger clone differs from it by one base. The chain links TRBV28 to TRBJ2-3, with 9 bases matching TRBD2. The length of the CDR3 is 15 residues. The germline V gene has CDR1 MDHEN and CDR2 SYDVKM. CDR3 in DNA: TGTGCCAGCAGCCGCTTAGCGGGAGTTTTTGATACGCGGTATTTT. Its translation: CASSRLAGVFDTRYF.

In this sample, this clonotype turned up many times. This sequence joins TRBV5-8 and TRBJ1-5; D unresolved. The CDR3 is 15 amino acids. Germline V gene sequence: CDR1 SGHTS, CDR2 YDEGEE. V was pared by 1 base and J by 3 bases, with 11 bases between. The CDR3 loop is CASSLLTGDNQPQHF. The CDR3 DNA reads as TGTGCCAGCAGCTTGTTGACGGGAGACAATCAGCCCCAGCATTTT.

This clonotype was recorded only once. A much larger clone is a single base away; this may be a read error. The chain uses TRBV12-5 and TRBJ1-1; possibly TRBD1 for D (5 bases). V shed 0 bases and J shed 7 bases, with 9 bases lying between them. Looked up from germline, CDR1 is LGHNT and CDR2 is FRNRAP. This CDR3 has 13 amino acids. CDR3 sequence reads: CASGLVRGGEAFF. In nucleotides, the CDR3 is TGTGCTAGTGGTTTGGTAAGGGGCGGTGAAGCTTTCTTT.

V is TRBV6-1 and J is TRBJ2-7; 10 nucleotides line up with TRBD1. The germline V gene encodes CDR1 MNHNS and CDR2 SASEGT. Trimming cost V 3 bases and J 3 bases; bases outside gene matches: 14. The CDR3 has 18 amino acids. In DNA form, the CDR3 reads TGTGCCAGCAGTGAGGACACTCGTGGGACAGGGGAGGACTACGAGCAGTACTTC. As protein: CASSEDTRGTGEDYEQYF.

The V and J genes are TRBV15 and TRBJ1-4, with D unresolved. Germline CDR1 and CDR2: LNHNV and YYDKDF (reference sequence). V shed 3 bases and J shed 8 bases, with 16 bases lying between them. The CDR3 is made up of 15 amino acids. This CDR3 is CATSSRGHGKEKLFF. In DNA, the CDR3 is TGTGCCACCAGCAGCCGAGGTCACGGAAAGGAAAAACTGTTTTTT.

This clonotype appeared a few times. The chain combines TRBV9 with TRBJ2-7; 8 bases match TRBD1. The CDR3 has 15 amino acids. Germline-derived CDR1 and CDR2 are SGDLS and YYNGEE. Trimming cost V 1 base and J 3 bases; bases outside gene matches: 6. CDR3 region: CASSVLPGQGYEQYF. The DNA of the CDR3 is TGTGCCAGCAGCGTACTCCCCGGACAGGGCTACGAGCAGTACTTC.

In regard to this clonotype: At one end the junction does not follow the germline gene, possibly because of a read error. CDR3 sequence reads: CASSLWTGNTEALF. The CDR3 DNA reads as TGTGCCAGCAGTTTATGGACAGGTAACACTGAAGCTCTCTTT. The rearrangement uses TRBV27 and TRBJ1-1, with TRBD1 matching over 7 bases. The length of the CDR3 is 14 residues. CDR1 and CDR2 from the germline V gene are MNHEY and SMNVEV (reference sequence).

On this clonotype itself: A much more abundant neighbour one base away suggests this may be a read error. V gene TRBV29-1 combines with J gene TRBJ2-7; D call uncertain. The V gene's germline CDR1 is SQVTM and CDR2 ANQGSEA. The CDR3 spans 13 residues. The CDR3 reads CGVERSNSYEQYF. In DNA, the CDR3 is TGCGGCGTTGAGAGGTCCAACTCCTACGAGCAGTACTTC.

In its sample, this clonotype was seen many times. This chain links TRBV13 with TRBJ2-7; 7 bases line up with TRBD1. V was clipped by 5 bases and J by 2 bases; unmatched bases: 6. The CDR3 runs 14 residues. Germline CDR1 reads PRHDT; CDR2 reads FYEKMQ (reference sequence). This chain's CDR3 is CASSHADRAYEQYF. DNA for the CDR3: TGTGCCAGCAGCCATGCAGACAGGGCCTACGAGCAGTACTTC.

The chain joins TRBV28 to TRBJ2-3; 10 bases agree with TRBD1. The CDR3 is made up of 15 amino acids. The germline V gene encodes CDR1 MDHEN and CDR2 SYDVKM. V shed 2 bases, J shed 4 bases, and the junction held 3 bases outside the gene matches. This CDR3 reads CASSLIGQGADTQYF. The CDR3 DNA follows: TGTGCCAGCAGTTTAATCGGACAGGGGGCAGATACGCAGTATTTT. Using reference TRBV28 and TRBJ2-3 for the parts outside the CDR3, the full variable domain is DVKVTQSSRYLVKRTGEKVFLECVQDMDHENMFWYRQDPGLGLRLIYFSYDVKMKEKGDIPEGYSVSREKKERFSLILESASTNQTSMYLCASSLIGQGADTQYFGPGTRLTVL.

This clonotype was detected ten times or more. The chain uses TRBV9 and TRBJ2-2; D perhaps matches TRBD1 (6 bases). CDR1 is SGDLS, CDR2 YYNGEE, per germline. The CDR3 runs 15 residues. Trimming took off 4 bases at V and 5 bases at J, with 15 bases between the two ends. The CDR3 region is CASSRGTFMTGELFF. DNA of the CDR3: TGTGCCAGCAGCAGGGGGACGTTCATGACCGGGGAGCTGTTTTTT.

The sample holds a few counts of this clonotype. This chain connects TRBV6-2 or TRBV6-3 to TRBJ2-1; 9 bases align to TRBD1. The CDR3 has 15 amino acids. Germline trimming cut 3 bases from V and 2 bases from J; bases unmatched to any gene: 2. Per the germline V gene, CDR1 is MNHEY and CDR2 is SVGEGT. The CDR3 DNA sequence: TGTGCCAGCAGTTATCACAGGGGGCCCTACAATGAGCAGTTCTTC. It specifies CASSYHRGPYNEQFF.

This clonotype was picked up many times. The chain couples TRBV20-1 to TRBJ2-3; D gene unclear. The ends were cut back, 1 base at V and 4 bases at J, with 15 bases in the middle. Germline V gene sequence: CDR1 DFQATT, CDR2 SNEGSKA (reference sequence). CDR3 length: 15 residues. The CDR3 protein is CSARASVLKPDTQYF. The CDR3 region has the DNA TGCAGTGCTAGAGCATCGGTCCTCAAGCCAGATACGCAGTATTTT.

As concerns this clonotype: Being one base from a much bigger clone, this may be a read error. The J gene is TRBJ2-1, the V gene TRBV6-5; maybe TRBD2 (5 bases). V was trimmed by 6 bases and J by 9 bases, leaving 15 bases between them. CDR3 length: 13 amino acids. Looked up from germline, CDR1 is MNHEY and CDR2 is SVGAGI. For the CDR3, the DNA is TGTGCCAGCAGCACTGACGGGGTGACTGAGCAGTTCTTC. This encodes CASSTDGVTEQFF.

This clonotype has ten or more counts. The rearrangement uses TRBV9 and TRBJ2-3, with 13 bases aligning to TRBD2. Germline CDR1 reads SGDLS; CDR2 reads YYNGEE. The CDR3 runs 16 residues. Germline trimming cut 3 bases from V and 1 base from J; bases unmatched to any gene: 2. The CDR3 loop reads CASSEGTSGGTDTQYF. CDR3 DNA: TGTGCCAGCAGCGAGGGGACTAGCGGGGGCACAGATACGCAGTATTTT.

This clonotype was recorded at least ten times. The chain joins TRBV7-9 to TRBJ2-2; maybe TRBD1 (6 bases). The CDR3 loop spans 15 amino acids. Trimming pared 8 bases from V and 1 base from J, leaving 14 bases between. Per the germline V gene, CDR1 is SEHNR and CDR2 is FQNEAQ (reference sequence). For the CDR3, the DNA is TGTGCCAGCCCACCGGAGGACAGGAACACCGGGGAGCTGTTTTTT. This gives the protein CASPPEDRNTGELFF.

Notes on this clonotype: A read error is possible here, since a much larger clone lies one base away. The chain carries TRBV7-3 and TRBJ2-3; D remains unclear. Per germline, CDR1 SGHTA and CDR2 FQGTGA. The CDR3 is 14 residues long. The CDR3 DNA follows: TGTGCCAGCAGCTCCGACGGAAACACAGATGCGCAGTATTTT. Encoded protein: CASSSDGNTDAQYF.

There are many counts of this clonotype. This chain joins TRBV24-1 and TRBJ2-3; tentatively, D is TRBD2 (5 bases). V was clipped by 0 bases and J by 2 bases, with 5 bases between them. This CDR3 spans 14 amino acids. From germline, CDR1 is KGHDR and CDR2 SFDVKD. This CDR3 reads CATSDLGLTDTQYF. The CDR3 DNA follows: TGTGCCACCAGTGATTTGGGACTCACAGATACGCAGTATTTT.

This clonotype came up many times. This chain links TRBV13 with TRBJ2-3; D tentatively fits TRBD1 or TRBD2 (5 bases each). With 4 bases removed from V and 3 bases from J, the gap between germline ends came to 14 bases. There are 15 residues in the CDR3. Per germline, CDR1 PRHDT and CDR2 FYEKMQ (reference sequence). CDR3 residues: CASSSRDQGTDTQYF. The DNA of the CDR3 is TGTGCCAGCAGCTCCCGGGACCAGGGTACAGATACGCAGTATTTT.

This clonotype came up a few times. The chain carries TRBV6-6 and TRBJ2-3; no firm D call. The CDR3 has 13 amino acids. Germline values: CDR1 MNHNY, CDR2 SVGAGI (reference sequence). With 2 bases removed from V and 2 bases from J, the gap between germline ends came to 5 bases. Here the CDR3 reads CASSYHYTDTQYF. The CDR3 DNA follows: TGTGCCAGCAGTTACCATTACACAGATACGCAGTATTTT.

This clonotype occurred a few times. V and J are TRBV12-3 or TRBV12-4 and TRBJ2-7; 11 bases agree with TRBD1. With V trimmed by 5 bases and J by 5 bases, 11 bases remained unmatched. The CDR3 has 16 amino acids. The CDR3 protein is CASSHPPGQGVDEQYF. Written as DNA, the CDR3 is TGTGCCAGCAGTCACCCCCCGGGACAGGGGGTCGACGAGCAGTACTTC.